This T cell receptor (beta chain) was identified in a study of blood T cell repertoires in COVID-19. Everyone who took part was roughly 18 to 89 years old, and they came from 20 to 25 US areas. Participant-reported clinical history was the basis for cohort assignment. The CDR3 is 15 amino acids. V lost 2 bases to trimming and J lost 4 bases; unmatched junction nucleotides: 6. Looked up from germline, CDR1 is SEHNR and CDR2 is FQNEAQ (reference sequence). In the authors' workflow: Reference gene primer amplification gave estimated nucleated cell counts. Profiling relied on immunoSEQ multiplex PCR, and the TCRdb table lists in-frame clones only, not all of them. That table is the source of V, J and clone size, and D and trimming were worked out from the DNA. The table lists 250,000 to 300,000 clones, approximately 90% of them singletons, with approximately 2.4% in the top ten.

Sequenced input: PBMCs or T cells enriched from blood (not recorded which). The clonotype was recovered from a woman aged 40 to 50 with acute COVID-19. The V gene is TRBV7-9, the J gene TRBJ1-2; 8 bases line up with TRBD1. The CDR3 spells CASSLSPGGGYGYTF. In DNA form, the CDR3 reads TGTGCCAGCAGCTTATCCCCAGGGGGCGGCTATGGCTACACCTTC.